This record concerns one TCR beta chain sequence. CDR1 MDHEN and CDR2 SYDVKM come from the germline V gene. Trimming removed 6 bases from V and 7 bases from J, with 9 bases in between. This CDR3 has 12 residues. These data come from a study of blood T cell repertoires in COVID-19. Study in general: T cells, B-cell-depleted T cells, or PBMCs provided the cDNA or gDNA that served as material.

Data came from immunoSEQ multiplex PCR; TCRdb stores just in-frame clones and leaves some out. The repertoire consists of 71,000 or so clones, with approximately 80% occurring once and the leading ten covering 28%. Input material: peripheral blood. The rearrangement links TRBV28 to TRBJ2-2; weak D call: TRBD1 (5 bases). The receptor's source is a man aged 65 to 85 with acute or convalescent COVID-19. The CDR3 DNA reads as TGTGCCAGCAGGACTCAGGGCGGGGAGCTGTTTTTT. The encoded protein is CASRTQGGELFF.